This T cell receptor (beta chain) was sequenced in a study of T cell responses to AZD1222 COVID-19 vaccine. Looking at the study overall: The analysis combined second doses at about 4 or about 12 weeks.

Study observations and caveats: White British donors predominated, females outnumbered males, and clonal diversity was possibly underestimated.

Concerning this clone itself: No antigen is known for it.

Germline V gene sequence: CDR1 MDHEN, CDR2 SYDVKM. With 4 bases clipped from V and 7 bases from J, the junction kept 7 bases outside the gene matches. This CDR3 is built from 15 residues. Only in-frame clones appear in the TCRdb table, and some are missing; sequencing was by immunoSEQ multiplex PCR. The table includes over 95,000 clones, 85% to 90% detected once. This receptor was obtained from an adult in good health. The starting material was peripheral blood, obtained on day 0 of AZD1222 vaccination. The chain joins TRBV28 to TRBJ2-2; TRBD2 matches at 9 bases. Written as DNA, the CDR3 is TGTGCCAGCAGTTCAACCTCAGCGGGGGGCGGGGAGCTGTTTTTT. It codes for CASSSTSAGGGELFF. Together with reference TRBV28 and TRBJ2-2, the CDR3 gives the full variable domain: DVKVTQSSRYLVKRTGEKVFLECVQDMDHENMFWYRQDPGLGLRLIYFSYDVKMKEKGDIPEGYSVSREKKERFSLILESASTNQTSMYLCASSSTSAGGGELFFGEGSRLTVL.